One and the same sample provided the 27 T cell receptor beta chains below, sequenced in a study of Ad26.COV2.S vaccination and SARS-CoV-2 variants. Some clones are missing from TCRdb's copy, which holds only in-frame ones; the method was immunoSEQ multiplex PCR. The sample comprises fewer than 600,000 clones, 80% to 90% of which are singletons, and more than 1.5% rests with the top ten. The treatment was: 19 received Ad26.COV2.S at low or high dose, single or two shots; 5 received placebo; per-sample allocation not given. The investigators took samples on day 63 after the first vaccine or placebo injection. The sample was peripheral blood, taken in a trial of Ad26.COV2.S vaccine versus placebo. The source of these receptors is a person aged 18-60 years who received the Ad26.COV2.S COVID-19 vaccine or a placebo.

The chain combines TRBV19 with TRBJ2-2; TRBD1 might be the D (6 bases). The CDR3 has 15 amino acids. V lost 2 bases and J 1 base, leaving 8 bases between the germline ends. The germline V gene has CDR1 LNHDA and CDR2 SQIVND (reference sequence). CDR3 sequence reads: CASSIQGQNTGELFF. The CDR3 region has the DNA TGTGCCAGTAGTATACAGGGACAGAACACCGGGGAGCTGTTTTTT.

CDR3 nucleotides: TGTGCCAGTAGTATCGGGTACTCTGTCGGGGAGCTGTTTTTT. This sequence encodes CASSIGYSVGELFF. The V and J genes are TRBV19 and TRBJ2-2; unclear D gene. From germline, CDR1 is LNHDA and CDR2 SQIVND (reference sequence). The CDR3 consists of 14 residues. Trimming took off 3 bases at V and 7 bases at J, with 12 bases between the two ends.

As to this clone: Within the sample, other DNA sequences also encode this same CDR3. The gene calls are TRBV20-1 and TRBJ2-3; D gene unclear. Germline V gene sequence: CDR1 DFQATT, CDR2 SNEGSKA (reference sequence). This CDR3 contains 10 residues. The V and J ends lost 6 bases and 0 bases respectively, with 1 base between them. This chain's CDR3 is CSASTDTQYF. DNA of the CDR3: TGCAGTGCGAGCACAGATACGCAGTATTTT.

J is TRBJ2-5 and V is TRBV7-9; D is unresolved. Per the germline V gene, CDR1 is SEHNR and CDR2 is FQNEAQ (reference sequence). V was trimmed by 2 bases and J by 4 bases, leaving 8 bases between them. The CDR3 loop spans 13 amino acids. The CDR3 here is CASSLSFPETQYF. CDR3 coding DNA: TGTGCCAGCAGCTTATCGTTCCCAGAGACCCAGTACTTC.

The chain couples TRBV19 to TRBJ1-2; 8 bases agree with TRBD1. Trimming removed 0 bases from V and 8 bases from J; junction bases left unmatched: 11. Germline CDR1 reads LNHDA; CDR2 reads SQIVND (reference sequence). The CDR3 spans 16 residues. CDR3 loop: CASSIDFGQGLIGYTF. In DNA form, the CDR3 reads TGTGCCAGTAGTATAGATTTCGGACAGGGTTTAATCGGCTACACCTTC.

The rearrangement uses TRBV2 and TRBJ2-7, with a weak D call TRBD2 (6 bases). This CDR3 contains 15 residues. Germline CDR1 SNHLY, CDR2 FYNNEI. The V end was cut by 3 bases, the J end by 0 bases, with 12 bases between. The CDR3 here is CASSDVAASSYEQYF. CDR3 bases: TGTGCCAGCAGTGATGTAGCGGCCTCCTCCTACGAGCAGTACTTC.

This sequence joins TRBV9 and TRBJ2-5; tentatively, D is TRBD1 (5 bases). V lost 0 bases and J 5 bases, leaving 14 bases between the germline ends. This CDR3 is 15 amino acids long. Germline CDR1 is SGDLS and CDR2 is YYNGEE. The chain's CDR3 is CASSVVGGRGETQYF. The DNA for the CDR3 is TGTGCCAGCAGCGTAGTGGGTGGTAGGGGTGAGACCCAGTACTTC.

J is TRBJ1-3 and V is TRBV5-1; 7 nucleotides agree with TRBD1. Germline CDR1 reads SGHRS; CDR2 reads YFSETQ. V shed 0 bases and J 2 bases; nucleotides not matched to a gene: 5. The CDR3 contains 16 residues. The CDR3 reads CASSLGRGQAGNTIYF. For the CDR3, the DNA is TGCGCCAGCAGCTTGGGTAGGGGGCAGGCTGGAAACACCATATATTTT.

This clone was picked up a small number of times. The chain carries TRBV20-1 and TRBJ1-2; weak D call: TRBD1 (6 bases). CDR3 length: 11 residues. Trimming removed 6 bases from V and 3 bases from J, with 8 bases in between. The V gene's germline CDR1 is DFQATT and CDR2 SNEGSKA (reference sequence). CDR3 nucleotides: TGCAGTGCGGCAGGGGACTATGGCTACACCTTC. Residues: CSAAGDYGYTF.

V usage is TRBV7-9 and J usage is TRBJ2-7, with D tentatively TRBD1 (7 bases). Deletions cut 5 bases from V and 9 bases from J, with 14 bases between. CDR1 and CDR2 from the germline V gene are SEHNR and FQNEAQ (reference sequence). The CDR3 is made up of 12 amino acids. The CDR3 is CASSQPGGWQYF. The CDR3 DNA reads as TGTGCCAGCAGCCAACCAGGGGGGTGGCAGTACTTC.

V and J are TRBV7-9 and TRBJ2-3, with TRBD2 identical over 9 bases. J lost 7 bases, V lost 1 base, and 6 bases had no gene match. The CDR3 has 15 amino acids. The V gene's germline CDR1 is SEHNR and CDR2 FQNEAQ (reference sequence). The CDR3 coding sequence is TGTGCCAGCAGCTTAGGGACTAGCGTAATTAATACGCAGTATTTT. Encoded protein: CASSLGTSVINTQYF.

The rearrangement uses TRBV27 and TRBJ2-2; 11 bases map to TRBD2. Germline values: CDR1 MNHEY, CDR2 SMNVEV (reference sequence). The CDR3 has 18 residues. V lost 5 bases, J lost 4 bases, and 12 bases stayed unmatched. The DNA for the CDR3 is TGTGCCAGCAGTCGTAATAGCGGGAGGGCCCGGGGCACCGGGGAGCTGTTTTTT. Translated, it gives CASSRNSGRARGTGELFF.

The CDR3 is CASRYRGSYNEQFF. The CDR3 DNA follows: TGTGCCAGCAGGTACAGGGGCTCCTACAATGAGCAGTTCTTC. V usage is TRBV28 and J usage is TRBJ2-1, with TRBD1 matching over 7 bases. Germline assignment: CDR1 MDHEN and CDR2 SYDVKM. Trimming removed 6 bases from V and 0 bases from J; junction bases left unmatched: 2. The CDR3 has 14 amino acids.

CDR3: CATVGLESLKQFF. The CDR3 region has the DNA TGTGCCACCGTGGGACTAGAGAGTCTAAAGCAGTTCTTC. This chain uses TRBV24-1 with TRBJ2-1; TRBD2 aligns across 8 bases. CDR3 size: 13 residues. The junction had 11 bases not matched to a gene; V was cut back by 9 bases and J by 11 bases. The V gene's germline CDR1 is KGHDR and CDR2 SFDVKD.

The J gene is TRBJ2-1, the V gene TRBV11-2; the D gene is possibly TRBD2 (6 bases). Trimming took off 5 bases at V and 4 bases at J, with 15 bases between the two ends. This CDR3 is built from 15 residues. CDR1 and CDR2 from the germline V gene are SGHAT and FQNNGV. The CDR3, as DNA: TGTGCCAGCAGCCGCAATTACGGGGGATACAATGAGCAGTTCTTC. Its translation: CASSRNYGGYNEQFF.

The chain couples TRBV5-1 to TRBJ1-4; possible D gene TRBD1, 5 bases. The V end was cut by 2 bases, the J end by 3 bases, with 11 bases between. The CDR3 is 15 residues long. The germline gives CDR1 SGHRS, CDR2 YFSETQ. The CDR3 DNA reads TGCGCCAGCAGCTTTACGGAGGGGCCTAATGAAAAACTGTTTTTT. As protein: CASSFTEGPNEKLFF.

As DNA, the CDR3 is TGTGCCAGCAGTTTGAGTCTCTGGCCAGGTCAAGAGACCCAGTACTTC. It codes for CASSLSLWPGQETQYF. This chain uses TRBV28 with TRBJ2-5; D unresolved. Trimming shortened V by 3 bases and J by 2 bases, and 16 bases separated the two germline ends. CDR1 MDHEN and CDR2 SYDVKM come from the germline V gene. The CDR3 covers 16 residues. The variable domain in full, with the rest retrieved from reference TRBV28 and TRBJ2-5, is DVKVTQSSRYLVKRTGEKVFLECVQDMDHENMFWYRQDPGLGLRLIYFSYDVKMKEKGDIPEGYSVSREKKERFSLILESASTNQTSMYLCASSLSLWPGQETQYFGPGTRLLVL.

V is TRBV18 and J is TRBJ1-1; TRBD1 matches 9 bases. The CDR3 loop spans 17 amino acids. The V and J ends lost 4 bases and 5 bases, in that order; junction bases with no gene match: 14. Germline CDR1 KGHSH, CDR2 LQKENI. Written as DNA, the CDR3 is TGTGCCAGCTCACACAAAAGGACAGGGGTGGTGGAGACTGAAGCTTTCTTT. This gives the protein CASSHKRTGVVETEAFF.

V and J are TRBV29-1 and TRBJ1-1; no clear D. The CDR3 runs to 12 residues. V was trimmed by 1 base and J by 0 bases, leaving 3 bases between them. Germline values: CDR1 SQVTM, CDR2 ANQGSEA. CDR3 protein: CSVEVVNTEAFF. The CDR3 DNA reads as TGCAGCGTTGAAGTCGTGAACACTGAAGCTTTCTTT.

The rearrangement links TRBV5-5 to TRBJ2-3; 8 positions agree with TRBD1. CDR1 is SGHKS, CDR2 YYEKEE, per germline (reference sequence). This CDR3 region has 14 residues. The V gene end was trimmed by 4 bases and the J gene end by 6 bases; junction bases not matched to a gene: 7. CDR3 region: CASSPGQGWDTQYF. In nucleotides, the CDR3 is TGTGCCAGCAGCCCAGGACAGGGCTGGGATACGCAGTATTTT.

The rearrangement links TRBV6-4 to TRBJ2-3; a possible D gene is TRBD1 (5 bases). This CDR3 is 12 amino acids long. Deletions cut 2 bases from V and 9 bases from J, with 9 bases between. Germline V gives CDR1 MRHNA, CDR2 SNTAGT. The CDR3 nucleotides read TGTGCCAGCAGTGACGGGGCTAACACGCAGTATTTT. Protein sequence: CASSDGANTQYF.

The gene calls are TRBV9 and TRBJ1-1; TRBD1 aligns across 8 bases. Germline CDR1 reads SGDLS; CDR2 reads YYNGEE. V dropped 5 bases and J dropped 4; count of bases not matched to a gene: 7. This CDR3 is 14 amino acids long. This chain's CDR3 is CASSANTGGTEAFF. CDR3 in DNA: TGTGCCAGCAGTGCCAACACAGGGGGCACTGAAGCTTTCTTT.

V usage is TRBV18 and J usage is TRBJ1-2; tentatively, D is TRBD1 (5 bases). V was shortened by 2 bases and J by 0 bases, with 16 bases between the two germline ends. Per the germline V gene, CDR1 is KGHSH and CDR2 is LQKENI. This CDR3 region has 17 residues. The CDR3 is CASSPAQGQVSNYGYTF. CDR3 sequence (DNA): TGTGCCAGCTCACCAGCGCAGGGCCAGGTTTCTAACTATGGCTACACCTTC. The full variable domain, its missing parts supplied by reference TRBV18 and TRBJ1-2, is NAGVMQNPRHLVRRRGQEARLRCSPMKGHSHVYWYRQLPEEGLKFMVYLQKENIIDESGMPKERFSAEFPKEGPSILRIQQVVRGDSAAYFCASSPAQGQVSNYGYTFGSGTRLTVV.

The chain links TRBV24-1 to TRBJ1-5; D is perhaps TRBD1 (5 bases). The CDR3 has 13 residues. Germline CDR1 is KGHDR and CDR2 is SFDVKD. V dropped 3 bases and J dropped 4 bases, with 6 bases sitting between them. CDR3 protein: CATSDEGNQPQHF. The CDR3 DNA reads as TGTGCCACCAGTGATGAGGGGAATCAGCCCCAGCATTTT.

The chain recombines TRBV5-1 with TRBJ2-4; a possible D gene is TRBD1 (6 bases). The CDR3 covers 14 residues. CDR1 and CDR2 from the germline V gene are SGHRS and YFSETQ. Trimming took 0 bases from V and 7 from J, leaving 11 bases between them. The CDR3 sequence is CASSLARGPNIQYF. The CDR3 DNA reads as TGCGCCAGCAGCTTGGCCAGGGGACCTAACATTCAGTACTTC.

The chain recombines TRBV4-3 with TRBJ1-1; 10 bases map to TRBD1. Losses at the gene ends were 1 base for V and 4 bases for J; bases not matched to a gene: 9. The CDR3 has 17 amino acids. Per germline, CDR1 LGHNA and CDR2 YSLEER. CDR3 bases: TGCGCCAGCAGCCAAGTATTTAGTGGGGACAGGGGCACTGAAGCTTTCTTT. Translating it yields CASSQVFSGDRGTEAFF.

The chain employs TRBV29-1 and TRBJ1-2; TRBD1 agrees at 8 bases. CDR3 size: 13 residues. Per the germline V gene, CDR1 is SQVTM and CDR2 is ANQGSEA. V lost 3 bases and J lost 6; bases outside the gene matches: 6. The CDR3 sequence: CSVDQGASDGYTF. The CDR3 DNA reads TGCAGCGTTGACCAGGGGGCTTCAGATGGCTACACCTTC.